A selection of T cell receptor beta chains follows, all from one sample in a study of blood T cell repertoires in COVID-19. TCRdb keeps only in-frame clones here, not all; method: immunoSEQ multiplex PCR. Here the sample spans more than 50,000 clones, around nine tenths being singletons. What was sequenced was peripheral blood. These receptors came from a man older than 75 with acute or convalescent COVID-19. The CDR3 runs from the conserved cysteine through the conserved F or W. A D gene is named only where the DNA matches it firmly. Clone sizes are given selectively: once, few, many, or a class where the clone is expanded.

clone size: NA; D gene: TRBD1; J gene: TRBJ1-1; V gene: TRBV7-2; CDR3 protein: CASSSRQGPTTEAFF; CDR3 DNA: TGTGCCAGCAGCTCCCGACAGGGCCCGACCACTGAAGCTTTCTTT
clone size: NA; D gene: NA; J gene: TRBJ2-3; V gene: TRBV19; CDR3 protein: CASSMGAGDTQYF; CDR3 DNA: TGTGCCAGTAGTATGGGGGCGGGTGATACGCAGTATTTT
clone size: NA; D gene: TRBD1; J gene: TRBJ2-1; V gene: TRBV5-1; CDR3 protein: CASSFPGQGANNEQFF; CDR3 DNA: TGCGCCAGCAGCTTCCCGGGACAGGGGGCGAACAATGAGCAGTTCTTC
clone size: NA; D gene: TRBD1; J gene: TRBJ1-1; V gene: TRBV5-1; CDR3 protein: CASSQTGGGTEAFF; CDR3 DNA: TGCGCCAGCAGCCAGACAGGGGGTGGCACTGAAGCTTTCTTT
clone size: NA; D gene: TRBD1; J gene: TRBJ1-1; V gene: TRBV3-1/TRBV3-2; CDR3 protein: CASSQESWRGRNTEAFF; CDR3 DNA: TGTGCCAGCAGCCAAGAAAGTTGGAGGGGGCGCAACACTGAAGCTTTCTTT
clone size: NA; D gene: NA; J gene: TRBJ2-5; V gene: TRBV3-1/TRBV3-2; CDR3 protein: CASSQDRGPQETQYF; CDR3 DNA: TGTGCCAGCAGCCAAGATAGGGGTCCTCAAGAGACCCAGTACTTC
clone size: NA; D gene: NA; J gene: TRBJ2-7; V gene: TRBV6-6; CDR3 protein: CASSLVEPGEQYF; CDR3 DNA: TGTGCCAGCAGTCTGGTGGAGCCTGGCGAGCAGTACTTC
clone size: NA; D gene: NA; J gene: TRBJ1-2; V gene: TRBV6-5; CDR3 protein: CAGGAPDYGYTF; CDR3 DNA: TGTGCTGGTGGGGCGCCTGACTATGGCTACACCTTC
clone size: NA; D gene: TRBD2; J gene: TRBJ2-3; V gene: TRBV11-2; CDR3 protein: CASSLGTSSDTQYF; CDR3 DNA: TGTGCCAGCAGCTTAGGGACTAGTTCGGATACGCAGTATTTT
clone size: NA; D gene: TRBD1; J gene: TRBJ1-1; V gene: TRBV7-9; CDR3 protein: CASRRRAGTGRTEAFF; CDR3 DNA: TGTGCCAGCAGACGGAGGGCGGGGACAGGGAGAACTGAAGCTTTCTTT
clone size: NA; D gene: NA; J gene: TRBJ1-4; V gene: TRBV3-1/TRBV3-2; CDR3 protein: CASSQDPRGLGNEKLFF; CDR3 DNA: TGTGCCAGCAGCCAAGATCCTCGGGGACTGGGAAATGAAAAACTGTTTTTT
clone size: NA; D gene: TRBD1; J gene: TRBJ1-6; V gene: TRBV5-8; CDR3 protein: CASSPRTGGNNSPLHF; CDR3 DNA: TGTGCCAGCAGCCCCAGGACAGGGGGCAATAATTCACCCCTCCACTTT
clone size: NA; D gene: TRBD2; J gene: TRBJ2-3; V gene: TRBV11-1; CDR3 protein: CASSQTSAAQYF; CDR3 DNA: TGTGCCAGCAGCCAGACTAGCGCGGCGCAGTATTTT
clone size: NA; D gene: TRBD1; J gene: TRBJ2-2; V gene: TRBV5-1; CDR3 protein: CASMTGANTGELFF; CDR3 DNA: TGCGCCAGCATGACAGGGGCGAACACCGGGGAGCTGTTTTTT
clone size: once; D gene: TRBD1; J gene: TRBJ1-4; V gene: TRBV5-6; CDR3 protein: CASSLQGAEEKLFF; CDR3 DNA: TGTGCCAGCAGCTTACAGGGGGCGGAAGAAAAACTGTTTTTT
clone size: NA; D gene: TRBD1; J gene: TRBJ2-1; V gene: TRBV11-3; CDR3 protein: CASSRQGPYNEQFF; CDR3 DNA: TGTGCCAGCAGCAGACAGGGTCCCTACAATGAGCAGTTCTTC
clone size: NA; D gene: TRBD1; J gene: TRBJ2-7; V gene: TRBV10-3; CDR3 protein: CAAQGTGYNEQYF; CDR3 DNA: TGTGCCGCCCAGGGGACAGGGTACAACGAGCAGTACTTC
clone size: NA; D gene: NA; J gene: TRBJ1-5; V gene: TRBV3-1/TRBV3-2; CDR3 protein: CASSQEAGGDHQPQHF; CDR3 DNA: TGTGCCAGCAGCCAAGAGGCGGGGGGCGACCATCAGCCCCAGCATTTT
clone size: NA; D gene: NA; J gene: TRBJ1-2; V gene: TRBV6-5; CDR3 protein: CASSQGVGKGYTF; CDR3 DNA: TGTGCCAGCAGCCAGGGCGTGGGGAAAGGCTACACCTTC
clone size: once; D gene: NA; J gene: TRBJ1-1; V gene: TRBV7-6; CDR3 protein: CASSLGTANTEAFF; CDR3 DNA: TGTGCCAGCAGCTTAGGTACAGCGAACACTGAAGCTTTCTTT
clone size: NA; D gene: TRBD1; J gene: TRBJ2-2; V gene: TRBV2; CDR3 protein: CASTPQGAYTGELFF; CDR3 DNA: TGTGCCAGCACTCCACAGGGGGCCTACACCGGGGAGCTGTTTTTT
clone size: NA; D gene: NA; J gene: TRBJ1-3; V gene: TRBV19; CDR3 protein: CASRASGNTIYF; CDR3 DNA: TGTGCCAGTAGGGCCTCTGGAAACACCATATATTTT
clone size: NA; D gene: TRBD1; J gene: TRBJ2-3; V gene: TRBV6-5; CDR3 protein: CASTVQGADTQYF; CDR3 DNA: TGTGCCAGCACTGTACAGGGGGCAGATACGCAGTATTTT
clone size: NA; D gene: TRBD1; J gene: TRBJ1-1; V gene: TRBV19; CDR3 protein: CASSTTGVSSTEAFF; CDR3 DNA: TGTGCCAGTAGTACGACAGGGGTGTCGAGCACTGAAGCTTTCTTT
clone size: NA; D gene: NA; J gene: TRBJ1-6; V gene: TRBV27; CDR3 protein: CASSPNRGNSPLHF; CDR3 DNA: TGTGCCAGCAGTCCAAATAGAGGGAATTCACCCCTCCACTTT
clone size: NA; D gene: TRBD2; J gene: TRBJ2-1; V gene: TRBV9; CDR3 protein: CASSPRLGSRGDNEQFF; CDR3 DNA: TGTGCCAGCAGCCCCCGTCTGGGCTCCCGGGGGGACAATGAGCAGTTCTTC
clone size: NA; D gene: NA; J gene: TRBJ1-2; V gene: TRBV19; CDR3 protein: CASRGLQLHGYTF; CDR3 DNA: TGTGCCAGTAGAGGTTTACAGTTACATGGCTACACCTTC
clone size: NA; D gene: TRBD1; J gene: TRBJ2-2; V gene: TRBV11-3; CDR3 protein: CASSLGQGYGELFF; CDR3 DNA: TGTGCCAGCAGCTTGGGACAGGGTTACGGGGAGCTGTTTTTT
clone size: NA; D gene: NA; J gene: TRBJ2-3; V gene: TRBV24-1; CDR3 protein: CATSRGDTDTQYF; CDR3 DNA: TGTGCCACCAGCAGGGGGGATACAGATACGCAGTATTTT
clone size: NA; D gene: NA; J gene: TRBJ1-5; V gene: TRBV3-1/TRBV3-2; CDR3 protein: CASSPFGFQNQPQHF; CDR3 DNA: TGTGCCAGCAGCCCTTTTGGCTTTCAGAATCAGCCCCAGCATTTT
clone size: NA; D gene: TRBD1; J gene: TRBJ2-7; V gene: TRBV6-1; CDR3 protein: CASSESGGIPTQQYF; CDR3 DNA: TGTGCCAGCAGTGAGTCAGGGGGTATACCCACCCAGCAGTACTTC
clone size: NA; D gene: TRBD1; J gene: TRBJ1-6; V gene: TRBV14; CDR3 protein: CASSQGDRGQGAVVNSPLHF; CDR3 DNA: TGTGCCAGCAGCCAAGGCGACCGGGGACAGGGGGCCGTAGTTAATTCACCCCTCCACTTT
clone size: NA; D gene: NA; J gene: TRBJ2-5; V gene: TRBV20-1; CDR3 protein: CSASLGDSQETQYF; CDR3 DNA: TGCAGTGCTAGTTTAGGAGACTCCCAAGAGACCCAGTACTTC
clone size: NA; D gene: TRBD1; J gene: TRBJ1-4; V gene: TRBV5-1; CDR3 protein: CASSPDRVERGEKLFF; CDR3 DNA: TGCGCCAGCAGCCCGGACAGGGTGGAAAGAGGTGAAAAACTGTTTTTT
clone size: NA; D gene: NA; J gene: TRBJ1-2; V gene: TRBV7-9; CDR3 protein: CASSLDGYGYTF; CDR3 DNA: TGTGCCAGCAGCTTAGACGGCTATGGCTACACCTTC
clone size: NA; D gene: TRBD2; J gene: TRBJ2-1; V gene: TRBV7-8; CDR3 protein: CASSRTSGGSTNEQFF; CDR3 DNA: TGTGCCAGCAGTCGGACTAGCGGGGGCTCGACCAATGAGCAGTTCTTC
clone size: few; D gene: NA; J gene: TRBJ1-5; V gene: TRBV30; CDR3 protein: CAWSVSGRRDQPQHF; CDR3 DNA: TGTGCCTGGAGTGTATCAGGGCGGAGGGATCAGCCCCAGCATTTT
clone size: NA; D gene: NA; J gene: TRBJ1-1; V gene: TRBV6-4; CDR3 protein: CASSDSSRGTEAFF; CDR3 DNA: TGTGCCAGCAGTGACTCCAGTAGGGGGACTGAAGCTTTCTTT
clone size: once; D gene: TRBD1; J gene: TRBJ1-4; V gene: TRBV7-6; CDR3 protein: CASSSGGGWPTEKLFF; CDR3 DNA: TGTGCCAGCAGCTCAGGGGGCGGGTGGCCCACTGAAAAACTGTTTTTT
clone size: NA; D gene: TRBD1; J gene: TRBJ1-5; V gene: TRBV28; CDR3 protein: CASSPKQGERNQPQHF; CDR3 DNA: TGTGCCAGCAGTCCTAAACAGGGGGAACGCAATCAGCCCCAGCATTTT
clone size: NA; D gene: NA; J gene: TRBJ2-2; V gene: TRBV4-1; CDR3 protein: CASSPVQGGTGELFF; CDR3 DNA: TGCGCCAGCAGCCCCGTGCAGGGCGGCACCGGGGAGCTGTTTTTT
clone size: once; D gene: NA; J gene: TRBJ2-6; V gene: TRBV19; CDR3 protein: CASRDRLGANVLTF; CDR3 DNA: TGTGCCAGTAGAGATAGACTGGGGGCCAACGTCCTGACTTTC
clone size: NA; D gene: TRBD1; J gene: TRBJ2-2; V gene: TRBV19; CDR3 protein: CASSVRTGLGFNTGELFF; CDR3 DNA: TGTGCCAGTAGTGTGAGGACAGGCTTGGGATTTAACACCGGGGAGCTGTTTTTT
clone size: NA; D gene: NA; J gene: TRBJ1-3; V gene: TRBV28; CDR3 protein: CASSPSGTIGNTIYF; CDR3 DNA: TGTGCCAGCAGTCCCTCAGGGACTATTGGAAACACCATATATTTT
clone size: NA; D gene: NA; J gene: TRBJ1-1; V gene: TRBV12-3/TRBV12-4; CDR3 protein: CASGRANTEAFF; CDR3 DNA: TGTGCCAGCGGGCGGGCGAACACTGAAGCTTTCTTT
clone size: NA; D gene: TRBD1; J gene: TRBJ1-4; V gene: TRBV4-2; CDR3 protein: CASSQEGGSSNEKLFF; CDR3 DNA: TGTGCCAGCAGCCAAGAAGGGGGCAGCTCTAATGAAAAACTGTTTTTT
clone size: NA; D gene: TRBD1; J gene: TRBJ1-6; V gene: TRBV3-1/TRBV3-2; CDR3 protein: CASSKQGPDYNSPLHF; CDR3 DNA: TGTGCCAGCAGCAAACAGGGGCCGGATTATAATTCACCCCTCCACTTT
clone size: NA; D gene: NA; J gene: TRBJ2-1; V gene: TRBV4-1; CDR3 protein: CASSQERELAGEQFF; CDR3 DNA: TGCGCCAGCAGCCAAGAACGGGAGCTAGCAGGTGAGCAGTTCTTC